The clone carrying this T cell receptor beta chain was seen a handful of times. What it binds is not known. This entry is derived from a study of response to subunit inactivated influenza vaccine. Overall study findings and caveats: Every seasonal influenza vaccination brings in few new T cells, the authors suggested.

This CDR3 spans 16 amino acids. CDR1 MNHNS and CDR2 SASEGT come from the germline V gene. Trimming shortened V by 7 bases and J by 0 bases, and 13 bases separated the two germline ends. TCRdb processed the RT-PCR reads anew with MiXCR; each CDR3 protein has one entry. The sample lists hundreds of thousands of distinct CDR3 sequences; about a sixth were seen once. This clonotype originated in a man between 45 and 60 years old who received an inactivated influenza vaccine. Sequenced material: PBMCs from blood, taken 12 days after vaccination. The rearrangement uses TRBV6-1 and TRBJ2-6, with D uncertain. CDR3: CASTRVRTSGANVLTF. CDR3 sequence (DNA): TGTGCCAGCACCCGTGTTAGGACCTCTGGGGCCAACGTCCTGACTTTC.